This entry describes one T cell receptor beta chain. What it recognizes is unknown. The record originates from a study of post-analysis software for immune sequencing data. Study background: The disease courses covered relapsing-remitting, secondary progressive and progressive-relapsing multiple sclerosis. Study observations and caveats: The normalized Chao1 diversity of multiple sclerosis patients was significantly lower than that of controls. A handful of TRBV segments were significantly more frequent in patients than in controls. TRBV5-6, TRBV5-1 and TRBV20-1 were among these segments. Analysis by F measure revealed that same-batch samples clustered strongly together.

With 5 bases removed from V and 5 bases from J, the gap between germline ends came to 16 bases. CDR3 length: 14 amino acids. Per germline, CDR1 DFQATT and CDR2 SNEGSKA (reference sequence). Each TCR beta cDNA library carried unique molecular identifiers. T cells numbering roughly 0.85 to 11 million gave rise to 400,000 to 550,000 cDNA molecules. Using its own MiXCR run on the PCR reads, TCRdb lists one record per CDR3 protein. The sample holds hundreds of thousands of distinct CDR3 sequences, approximately 30% seen once. The chain couples TRBV20-1 to TRBJ1-5, with D possibly being TRBD1 (5 bases). The receptor's source is a girl between 10 and 17 years old with multiple sclerosis. Sequencing used blood. The CDR3 coding sequence is TGCAGTGCTGGGGGGGGACGGGACTATCAGCCCCAGCATTTT. It encodes CSAGGGRDYQPQHF.